This T cell receptor (beta chain) emerged from a study of CXCR3-negative and CXCR3-positive naive CD8 T cells. Study-wide points: Cryopreservation partially decreased CXCR3 expression, and most assays used fresh PBMCs. Diversity proved comparably high across both naive subsets and much lower in memory CD8+ cells. Naive cells positive for CXCR3 carried more hydrophobic TRB CDR3s than CXCR3-negative ones.

The CDR3 extends over 15 amino acids. The germline gives CDR1 DFQATT, CDR2 SNEGSKA (reference sequence). Details on this clonotype: Its specificity is unknown.

The libraries of TRB cDNA were constructed through 5' RACE using UMI labels. TCRdb re-called the 5' RACE reads and catalogs CDR3 proteins one per entry, DNA excluded. This table lists 43,000 or so distinct CDR3 sequences. The J gene is TRBJ2-1, the V gene TRBV20-1. The sample comprised naive CXCR3- CD8+ T cells from blood. Subset specified: CD45RO-CCR7+CD27+CD95- naive CD8+ T cells lacking CXCR3 (TNR3-). This receptor was obtained from a human donor in good health. Some clones in this sample may be carry-over from other donors' samples. The CDR3: CSARGFKALYNEQFF.